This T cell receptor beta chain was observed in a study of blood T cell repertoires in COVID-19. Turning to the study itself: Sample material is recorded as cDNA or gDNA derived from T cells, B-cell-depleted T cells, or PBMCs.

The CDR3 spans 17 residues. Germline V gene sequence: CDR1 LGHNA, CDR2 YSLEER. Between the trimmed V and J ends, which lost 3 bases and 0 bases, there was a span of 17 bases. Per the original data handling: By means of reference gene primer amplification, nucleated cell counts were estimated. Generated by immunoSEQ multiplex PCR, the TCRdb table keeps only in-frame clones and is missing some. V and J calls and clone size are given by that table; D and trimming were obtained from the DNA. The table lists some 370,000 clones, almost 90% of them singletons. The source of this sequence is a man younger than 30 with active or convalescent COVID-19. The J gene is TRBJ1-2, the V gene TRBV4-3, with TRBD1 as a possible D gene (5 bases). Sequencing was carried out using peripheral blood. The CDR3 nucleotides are TGCGCCAGCAGCCAGCAGACGACAGTAGGACCTAACTATGGCTACACCTTC. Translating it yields CASSQQTTVGPNYGYTF.